In its sample, the clone carrying this T cell receptor (beta chain) was seen a few times. These data originate in a study of CD8+CD57+ T cells in acquired aplastic anemia. Study in general: Roughly 3 ug was the average amount of DNA from sorted CD4+ and CD8+ cells.

J gave up 2 bases and V 6 bases, and 7 bases lay outside the gene matches. Per the germline V gene, CDR1 is MNHEY and CDR2 is SVGAGI. The CDR3 runs 14 residues. Profiling of TCR beta VDJ combinations and CDR3 sequences used genomic DNA as template. TCRdb used MiXCR to reprocess the reads, holding one entry per CDR3 protein. The sample carries around 200,000 distinct CDR3 sequences, less than 75% recorded once. By flow cytometry, patients selected for sequencing had shown an expansion of CD8+CD57+ cells. No therapy was given to patients before blood sampling. The sequencing sample was made of sorted CD4+, CD8+, or CD8+CD57+ T cells (not recorded which) from PBMCs. The TCR originated in a human donor with aplastic anemia. The rearrangement links TRBV6-5 to TRBJ2-7; TRBD1 matches at 7 bases. Here the CDR3 reads CASRHGQVTYEQYF. CDR3 sequence (DNA): TGTGCCAGCAGACACGGACAGGTAACCTACGAGCAGTACTTC.